This T cell receptor beta chain comes out of a study of beta chain features in type 1 diabetes. General study results and limits: The similarity of naive, central memory and Treg TCRB repertoires appeared greater among patients than among healthy donors. Whether HLA type influences TCRB rearrangement remained unresolved here.

V dropped 0 bases and J dropped 4; count of bases not matched to a gene: 2. The germline V gene has CDR1 LNHNV and CDR2 YYDKDF (reference sequence). The CDR3 loop spans 15 amino acids. Purity above 95% was achieved in all sorted populations. Since all of the isolated RNA was reverse transcribed, expressed TCRB transcripts were what got sequenced. Profiled with immunoSEQ multiplex PCR; TCRdb holds only in-frame clones, not every one. The repertoire consists of some 500,000 clones, with roughly an eighth occurring once and the leading ten covering 0.046%. With regard to this clone: Its specificity is not known.

The sequence was obtained from a woman under 30 in good health. Sequenced sample: naive CD4+ T cells from blood. This chain links TRBV15 with TRBJ1-4, with 7 positions matching TRBD1. The CDR3 DNA reads as TGTGCCACCAGCAGAGAGGGACAGAGTAATGAAAAACTGTTTTTT. Encoded protein: CATSREGQSNEKLFF.